A selection of T cell receptor beta chains follows, all from one sample in a study of neurological immune-mediated disorders. MiXCR was run by TCRdb on the 5' RACE reads, yielding one entry per CDR3 protein. The sample holds tens of thousands of distinct CDR3 sequences, roughly 13% seen once. The sequenced sample consisted of PBMCs. These receptors all come from a female donor with HTLV-1-associated myelopathy (HAM/TSP). Both conserved end residues are part of each CDR3. The order of the fields is J gene, clone size, V gene, D gene, CDR3 protein, CDR3 DNA. D genes are given only for firm matches. The listing skips clone size in some rows; elsewhere it reads once, few, many or a size class.

j_gene: TRBJ2-7; abundance: -; v_gene: TRBV5-1; d_gene: -; CDR3aa: CASSLYNSYEQYF; CDR3nt: TGCGCCAGCAGCTTATACAACTCCTACGAGCAGTACTTC
j_gene: TRBJ2-7; abundance: many; v_gene: TRBV9; d_gene: -; CDR3aa: CASSVEENPYEQYF; CDR3nt: TGTGCCAGCAGCGTCGAGGAGAACCCCTACGAGCAGTACTTC
j_gene: TRBJ2-7; abundance: medium-sized; v_gene: TRBV29-1; d_gene: TRBD2; CDR3aa: CSVDGGGDYEQYF; CDR3nt: TGCAGCGTTGATGGTGGGGGGGACTACGAGCAGTACTTC
j_gene: TRBJ1-2; abundance: many; v_gene: TRBV5-1; d_gene: -; CDR3aa: CASRKTGTLDGYTF; CDR3nt: TGCGCCAGCAGAAAAACCGGGACGCTAGATGGCTACACCTTC
j_gene: TRBJ2-3; abundance: many; v_gene: TRBV28; d_gene: TRBD1; CDR3aa: CASRRFLQGRMYF; CDR3nt: TGTGCCAGCAGACGCTTCTTACAGGGGAGAATGTATTTT
j_gene: TRBJ2-7; abundance: -; v_gene: TRBV15; d_gene: -; CDR3aa: CATSPSPTGPSSYEQYF; CDR3nt: TGTGCCACCAGCCCCTCACCGACAGGTCCGAGCTCCTACGAGCAGTACTTC
j_gene: TRBJ2-1; abundance: many; v_gene: TRBV9; d_gene: -; CDR3aa: CASSVVGTVGNEQFF; CDR3nt: TGTGCCAGCAGCGTAGTGGGTACGGTGGGCAATGAGCAGTTCTTC
j_gene: TRBJ2-7; abundance: many; v_gene: TRBV7-2; d_gene: -; CDR3aa: CASRRGVTGPYEQYF; CDR3nt: TGTGCCAGCAGAAGGGGGGTCACCGGCCCCTACGAGCAGTACTTC
j_gene: TRBJ1-2; abundance: many; v_gene: TRBV7-6; d_gene: TRBD1; CDR3aa: CASSLHRGGHYGYTF; CDR3nt: TGTGCCAGCAGTCTCCACAGGGGGGGTCACTATGGCTACACCTTC
j_gene: TRBJ1-1; abundance: many; v_gene: TRBV7-3; d_gene: -; CDR3aa: CASSPRGEREAFF; CDR3nt: TGTGCCAGCAGCCCTCGGGGGGAGAGGGAAGCTTTCTTT
j_gene: TRBJ2-7; abundance: many; v_gene: TRBV27; d_gene: TRBD1; CDR3aa: CASSPDRGGYEQYF; CDR3nt: TGTGCCAGCAGTCCGGACAGGGGAGGCTACGAGCAGTACTTC
j_gene: TRBJ2-4; abundance: -; v_gene: TRBV10-1; d_gene: -; CDR3aa: CASSDSEGTNIQYF; CDR3nt: TGCGCCAGCAGTGATTCGGAGGGGACGAACATTCAGTACTTC
j_gene: TRBJ2-7; abundance: many; v_gene: TRBV27; d_gene: TRBD2; CDR3aa: CASSSGLEYYEQYF; CDR3nt: TGTGCCAGCAGTTCCGGACTAGAGTACTACGAGCAGTACTTC
j_gene: TRBJ1-6; abundance: many; v_gene: TRBV4-1; d_gene: TRBD1; CDR3aa: CASSQRGDRGSPLHF; CDR3nt: TGCGCCAGCAGCCAACGCGGAGACAGGGGTTCACCCCTCCACTTT
j_gene: TRBJ2-6; abundance: -; v_gene: TRBV2; d_gene: -; CDR3aa: CASSDTSGANVLTF; CDR3nt: TGTGCCAGCAGTGACACCTCTGGGGCCAACGTCCTGACTTTC
j_gene: TRBJ2-2; abundance: many; v_gene: TRBV28; d_gene: -; CDR3aa: CASSLSWTGELFF; CDR3nt: TGTGCCAGCAGTTTAAGTTGGACCGGGGAGCTGTTTTTT
j_gene: TRBJ1-5; abundance: many; v_gene: TRBV6-5; d_gene: -; CDR3aa: CASSLGTAQPQHF; CDR3nt: TGTGCCAGCAGTCTTGGGACGGCTCAGCCCCAGCATTTT
j_gene: TRBJ2-2; abundance: many; v_gene: TRBV7-2; d_gene: TRBD2; CDR3aa: CASSFQRGRRNTGELFF; CDR3nt: TGTGCCAGCAGCTTCCAGCGGGGAAGGCGGAACACCGGGGAGCTGTTTTTT
j_gene: TRBJ1-3; abundance: many; v_gene: TRBV20-1; d_gene: -; CDR3aa: CSARARTVNTIYF; CDR3nt: TGCAGTGCTAGAGCCAGGACTGTCAACACCATATATTTT
j_gene: TRBJ2-1; abundance: many; v_gene: TRBV5-6; d_gene: TRBD1; CDR3aa: CASSFGGTGRHEQFF; CDR3nt: TGTGCCAGCAGCTTCGGCGGGACAGGGAGGCATGAGCAGTTCTTC
j_gene: TRBJ2-7; abundance: many; v_gene: TRBV12-3/TRBV12-4; d_gene: TRBD2; CDR3aa: CASSSLAAGKGEQYF; CDR3nt: TGTGCCAGCAGTTCCCTAGCGGCGGGGAAGGGCGAGCAGTACTTC
j_gene: TRBJ2-1; abundance: many; v_gene: TRBV11-2; d_gene: -; CDR3aa: CASSPRSYAVEQFF; CDR3nt: TGTGCCAGCAGCCCTCGGTCGTACGCGGTTGAGCAGTTCTTC
j_gene: TRBJ1-2; abundance: many; v_gene: TRBV6-1; d_gene: -; CDR3aa: CASGEGGNRRNYGYTF; CDR3nt: TGTGCCAGCGGTGAAGGGGGAAACAGGAGAAACTATGGCTACACCTTC
j_gene: TRBJ2-7; abundance: -; v_gene: TRBV7-2; d_gene: -; CDR3aa: CASNPSDLGLINYEQYF; CDR3nt: TGTGCCAGCAACCCCTCCGACTTAGGACTGATTAACTACGAGCAGTACTTC
j_gene: TRBJ2-7; abundance: many; v_gene: TRBV28; d_gene: -; CDR3aa: CASSLHPGVAYTYEQYF; CDR3nt: TGTGCCAGCAGTTTACACCCAGGAGTGGCTTACACCTACGAGCAGTACTTC
j_gene: TRBJ2-1; abundance: many; v_gene: TRBV5-1; d_gene: TRBD2; CDR3aa: CASSGPAGGGFNNEQFF; CDR3nt: TGCGCCAGCAGCGGGCCCGCAGGCGGGGGATTTAACAATGAGCAGTTCTTC
j_gene: TRBJ2-3; abundance: -; v_gene: TRBV7-9; d_gene: -; CDR3aa: CASSEIRASTDTQYF; CDR3nt: TGTGCCAGCAGCGAAATTCGGGCTAGCACAGATACGCAGTATTTT
j_gene: TRBJ2-4; abundance: many; v_gene: TRBV5-1; d_gene: TRBD2; CDR3aa: CASEESGGNIQYF; CDR3nt: TGCGCCAGCGAGGAAAGCGGGGGCAACATTCAGTACTTC
j_gene: TRBJ2-3; abundance: many; v_gene: TRBV3-1; d_gene: -; CDR3aa: CASSQGSGTQYF; CDR3nt: TGTGCCAGCAGCCAAGGGTCCGGTACGCAGTATTTT
j_gene: TRBJ2-1; abundance: many; v_gene: TRBV20-1; d_gene: TRBD2; CDR3aa: CSASGGGLAGDRNNEQFF; CDR3nt: TGCAGTGCTTCCGGGGGGGGACTAGCGGGAGATCGGAACAATGAGCAGTTCTTC
j_gene: TRBJ2-1; abundance: many; v_gene: TRBV12-3/TRBV12-4; d_gene: TRBD1; CDR3aa: CASSLAGQGGYNEQFF; CDR3nt: TGTGCCAGCAGTTTAGCAGGACAGGGCGGCTACAATGAGCAGTTCTTC
j_gene: TRBJ2-7; abundance: many; v_gene: TRBV5-5; d_gene: TRBD1; CDR3aa: CASGQGAYEQYF; CDR3nt: TGTGCCAGCGGACAGGGGGCCTACGAGCAGTACTTC
j_gene: TRBJ1-4; abundance: -; v_gene: TRBV11-2; d_gene: TRBD1; CDR3aa: CASSTGTGDLNEKLFF; CDR3nt: TGTGCCAGCAGCACCGGGACAGGGGACCTCAATGAAAAACTGTTTTTT
j_gene: TRBJ2-3; abundance: -; v_gene: TRBV27; d_gene: -; CDR3aa: CASSSWDGSTDTQYF; CDR3nt: TGTGCCAGCAGTTCCTGGGACGGAAGCACAGATACGCAGTATTTT
j_gene: TRBJ2-1; abundance: many; v_gene: TRBV5-1; d_gene: -; CDR3aa: CASSLESSYNEQFF; CDR3nt: TGCGCCAGCAGCTTGGAAAGCTCCTACAATGAGCAGTTCTTC
j_gene: TRBJ2-7; abundance: many; v_gene: TRBV28; d_gene: -; CDR3aa: CASSSWQTGSSYEQYF; CDR3nt: TGTGCCAGCAGTTCCTGGCAGACTGGGAGCTCCTACGAGCAGTACTTC
j_gene: TRBJ2-2; abundance: many; v_gene: TRBV6-2/TRBV6-3; d_gene: -; CDR3aa: CASSFPGLPHGELFF; CDR3nt: TGTGCCAGCAGTTTCCCCGGACTCCCTCACGGGGAGCTGTTTTTT
j_gene: TRBJ2-7; abundance: -; v_gene: TRBV7-9; d_gene: TRBD1; CDR3aa: CASSIRPDRARYEQYF; CDR3nt: TGTGCCAGCAGCATCCGACCGGACAGGGCCAGGTACGAGCAGTACTTC
j_gene: TRBJ1-5; abundance: medium-sized; v_gene: TRBV24-1; d_gene: -; CDR3aa: CATSVGQGLNQPQHF; CDR3nt: TGTGCCACCAGTGTTGGTCAGGGTTTGAATCAGCCCCAGCATTTT
j_gene: TRBJ2-6; abundance: many; v_gene: TRBV4-1; d_gene: -; CDR3aa: CASSQEGSGANVLTF; CDR3nt: TGCGCCAGCAGCCAAGAGGGGTCTGGGGCCAACGTCCTGACTTTC
j_gene: TRBJ2-3; abundance: many; v_gene: TRBV5-1; d_gene: -; CDR3aa: CASSLEWDTQYF; CDR3nt: TGCGCCAGCAGCCTAGAATGGGATACGCAGTATTTT
j_gene: TRBJ2-5; abundance: many; v_gene: TRBV7-8; d_gene: -; CDR3aa: CASSHSSRDPPETQYF; CDR3nt: TGTGCCAGCAGCCACTCTTCCAGGGATCCCCCAGAGACCCAGTACTTC
j_gene: TRBJ2-7; abundance: many; v_gene: TRBV10-3; d_gene: TRBD2; CDR3aa: CAITKGLAGDSYEQYF; CDR3nt: TGTGCCATCACTAAAGGACTAGCGGGGGACTCCTACGAGCAGTACTTC
j_gene: TRBJ2-7; abundance: many; v_gene: TRBV28; d_gene: -; CDR3aa: CASSIQPAAYEQYF; CDR3nt: TGTGCCAGCAGCATTCAGCCCGCAGCCTACGAGCAGTACTTC
j_gene: TRBJ1-2; abundance: many; v_gene: TRBV28; d_gene: TRBD1; CDR3aa: CASSLGDSYNYGYTF; CDR3nt: TGTGCCAGCAGTCTTGGGGACAGCTATAACTATGGCTACACCTTC
j_gene: TRBJ2-7; abundance: many; v_gene: TRBV27; d_gene: -; CDR3aa: CASRYGGAVEQYF; CDR3nt: TGTGCCAGCAGATATGGGGGGGCCGTCGAGCAGTACTTC
j_gene: TRBJ2-2; abundance: many; v_gene: TRBV4-1; d_gene: -; CDR3aa: CASSQVGLTGELFF; CDR3nt: TGCGCCAGCAGCCAAGTGGGACTTACCGGGGAGCTGTTTTTT
j_gene: TRBJ2-2; abundance: many; v_gene: TRBV11-2; d_gene: -; CDR3aa: CASSIRAVENTGELFF; CDR3nt: TGTGCCAGCAGTATCCGGGCCGTCGAGAACACCGGGGAGCTGTTTTTT